The next 13 T cell receptor beta chains were all read from a single sample in a study of blood T cells in healthy people across ages. Alongside a J-beta primer mix, a sample-barcoded 5' primer served in a second PCR lasting about 7 to 12 cycles. Each CDR3 protein gets one entry after TCRdb re-called the 5' RACE reads with MiXCR. The table lists around 750,000 distinct CDR3 sequences, roughly 50% of them singletons. The sample was blood. The receptors here all came from an elderly man in good health.

This clonotype was counted a few times. The chain is built from TRBV29-1 and TRBJ2-5, with TRBD2 as a possible D gene (6 bases). TRBJ2-7 matches the DNA end more closely, so the J call is doubtful. Germline CDR1 SQVTM, CDR2 ANQGSEA. The CDR3 is 12 residues long. The chain's CDR3 is CSVGDFPYEQYF. In DNA form, the CDR3 reads TGCAGCGTGGGGGACTTTCCCTACGAGCAGTACTTC.

The rearrangement uses TRBV20-1 and TRBJ2-7; tentative D call: TRBD1 (6 bases). V was shortened by 0 bases and J by 0 bases, with 24 bases between the two germline ends. The CDR3 loop spans 19 amino acids. Germline CDR1 DFQATT, CDR2 SNEGSKA (reference sequence). This CDR3 is CSARDIKFQKGGSSYEQYF. The CDR3, as DNA: TGCAGTGCTAGAGATATCAAGTTTCAAAAAGGGGGATCCTCCTACGAGCAGTACTTC.

V and J are TRBV7-2 and TRBJ2-1, with a possible D match to TRBD2 (6 bases). Germline-derived CDR1 and CDR2 are SGHTA and FQGNSA. This CDR3 spans 17 amino acids. V was shortened by 3 bases and J by 1 base, with 16 bases between the two germline ends. As DNA, the CDR3 is TGTGCCAGCAGCTTGTTCACTAGCAGGGTGTCCTACAATGAGCAGTTCTTC. It is translated as CASSLFTSRVSYNEQFF.

This chain uses TRBV5-1 with TRBJ2-4; TRBD2 agrees at 8 bases. The CDR3 spans 14 residues. Germline values: CDR1 SGHRS, CDR2 YFSETQ. The ends lost 3 bases at V and 8 bases at J; junction bases unmatched: 7. CDR3 in DNA: TGCGCCAGCAGCTCGAGCGGGAGTGGGTACATTCAGTACTTC. It specifies CASSSSGSGYIQYF.

This clonotype came up a few times. This chain connects TRBV7-9 to TRBJ1-4; TRBD1 is a possible D gene (6 bases). CDR3 length: 15 residues. Trimming left V 5 bases short and J 5 bases short, with 15 bases between. Germline values: CDR1 SEHNR, CDR2 FQNEAQ (reference sequence). DNA for the CDR3: TGTGCCAGCAGCCTACGGACAGTGGAAAATGAAAAACTGTTTTTT. Amino acid sequence: CASSLRTVENEKLFF. Filled out from reference TRBV7-9 and TRBJ1-4, the complete variable domain reads DTGVSQNPRHKITKRGQNVTFRCDPISEHNRLYWYRQTLGQGPEFLTYFQNEAQLEKSRLLSDRFSAERPKGSFSTLEIQRTEQGDSAMYLCASSLRTVENEKLFFGSGTQLSVL.

The V and J genes are TRBV5-1 and TRBJ2-1; TRBD2 agrees at 11 bases. Germline loops: CDR1 SGHRS, CDR2 YFSETQ. The CDR3 consists of 15 residues. Germline trimming cut 7 bases from V and 5 bases from J; bases unmatched to any gene: 8. As DNA, the CDR3 is TGCGCCAGCGGGGGACTAGCGGACCTAAACAATGAGCAGTTCTTC. Translation gives CASGGLADLNNEQFF.

The chain has TRBV11-2 and TRBJ2-3; 8 nucleotides align to TRBD2. The germline gives CDR1 SGHAT, CDR2 FQNNGV. V lost 3 bases to trimming and J lost 2 bases; unmatched junction nucleotides: 7. CDR3 length: 16 residues. This chain's CDR3 is CASSLTGGKATDTQYF. The CDR3 region has the DNA TGTGCCAGCAGCTTGACGGGAGGGAAGGCCACAGATACGCAGTATTTT. The whole variable domain, filled in from reference TRBV11-2 and TRBJ2-3, reads EAGVAQSPRYKIIEKRQSVAFWCNPISGHATLYWYQQILGQGPKLLIQFQNNGVVDDSQLPKDRFSAERLKGVDSTLKIQPAKLEDSAVYLCASSLTGGKATDTQYFGPGTRLTVL.

The sample holds a few counts of this clonotype. The chain recombines TRBV7-2 with TRBJ1-2, with TRBD1 as a possible D gene (5 bases). CDR3 length: 13 residues. The V end was cut by 5 bases, the J end by 12 bases, with 19 bases between. Germline values: CDR1 SGHTA, CDR2 FQGNSA. The CDR3, as DNA: TGTGCCAGCAGCGGCGCAGGGACTCATCGGAACACCTTC. Translation gives CASSGAGTHRNTF.

J is TRBJ1-2 and V is TRBV5-6; 10 bases agree with TRBD1. J was trimmed by 7 bases and V by 1 base; bases with no gene match: 10. The CDR3 totals 16 residues. Germline V CDR1 and CDR2: SGHDT, YYEEEE. This CDR3 reads CASSLPGTGAYSGYTF. For the CDR3, the DNA is TGTGCCAGCAGCTTGCCCGGGACAGGGGCTTATTCTGGCTACACCTTC. Full variable domain (outside the CDR3, taken from reference TRBV5-6 and TRBJ1-2): DAGVTQSPTHLIKTRGQQVTLRCSPKSGHDTVSWYQQALGQGPQFIFQYYEEEERQRGNFPDRFSGHQFPNYSSELNVNALLLGDSALYLCASSLPGTGAYSGYTFGSGTRLTVV.

On this clonotype itself: An end of the junction does not agree with germline; a read error may underlie this. The chain uses TRBV5-1 and TRBJ2-7; 11 bases are a match to TRBD2. From germline, CDR1 is SGHRS and CDR2 YFSETQ. The CDR3 covers 14 residues. The CDR3 loop reads CASSLTSGSGEQYF. The CDR3 DNA is TGTGCCAGCAGCTTAACTAGCGGGAGTGGCGAGCAGTACTTC.

The J gene is TRBJ2-7, the V gene TRBV14; weak D call: TRBD2 (6 bases). The CDR3 covers 16 residues. Looked up from germline, CDR1 is SGHDN and CDR2 is FVKESK. Deletions cut 3 bases from V and 3 bases from J, with 18 bases between. In nucleotides, the CDR3 is TGTGCCAGCAGCCACGCGGGGTCGCGGTACAACTACGAGCAGTACTTC. Protein sequence: CASSHAGSRYNYEQYF. The complete variable domain, with remaining parts taken from reference TRBV14 and TRBJ2-7, reads EAGVTQFPSHSVIEKGQTVTLRCDPISGHDNLYWYRRVMGKEIKFLLHFVKESKQDESGMPNNRFLAERTGGTYSTLKVQPAELEDSGVYFCASSHAGSRYNYEQYFGPGTRLTVT.

J is TRBJ2-7 and V is TRBV28, with D maybe TRBD1 (5 bases). Per the germline V gene, CDR1 is MDHEN and CDR2 is SYDVKM. CDR3 length: 16 residues. V lost 5 bases to trimming and J lost 3 bases, with 20 bases between them. CDR3 loop: CASSPERQTYRYEQYF. CDR3 in DNA: TGTGCCAGCAGTCCGGAACGACAGACTTACCGCTACGAGCAGTACTTC.

V and J are TRBV5-5 and TRBJ1-2; 7 bases are a match to TRBD1. CDR1 is SGHKS and CDR2 is YYEKEE in the germline V gene (reference sequence). This CDR3 contains 14 residues. J gave up 2 bases and V 4 bases, and 5 bases lay outside the gene matches. The CDR3 loop reads CASSPQGSNYGYTF. The CDR3 nucleotides are TGTGCCAGCAGCCCACAGGGGTCCAACTATGGCTACACCTTC.